This T cell receptor (beta chain) was retrieved from a study of T cell responses to AZD1222 COVID-19 vaccine. As for the study in general: Timing groups of about 4 and about 12 weeks for second doses were pooled.

V shed 0 bases and J 4 bases; nucleotides not matched to a gene: 9. CDR3 length: 17 amino acids. Looked up from germline, CDR1 is LGHNA and CDR2 is YSLEER. This clone appeared once. Antigen specificity is unknown. Generated by immunoSEQ multiplex PCR, the TCRdb table keeps only in-frame clones and is missing some. The sample holds 96,000 or so clones, roughly nine tenths seen once. Study results and caveats: Baseline serology detected seropositivity in only six or seven AZD1222 recipients. The reported proportion of spike-specific TCRs targeting unmutated variant regions was nearly half.

The sequence was collected from an adult in good health. This chain links TRBV4-3 with TRBJ1-1, with 9 positions matching TRBD1. The source material was peripheral blood, sampled on day 0 of AZD1222 vaccination. Written as DNA, the CDR3 is TGCGCCAGCAGCCAAGATCTTACAGGGGGCCGGGGCACTGAAGCTTTCTTT. Translation gives CASSQDLTGGRGTEAFF.